Sequencing of this T cell receptor beta chain was carried out in a study of T cells in localized non-small cell lung cancer. The data were produced by immunoSEQ multiplex PCR, yet TCRdb's version contains in-frame clones alone and is incomplete. The sample has about 2,500 clones; roughly 35% are singletons. Study outcomes and limitations: Across samples, adjacent lung featured a median 57 of the top 100 tumor clones. Tumor showed lower T cell clonality than uninvolved adjacent lung, where it was highest. Because sequencing included only one region (of the tumor), heterogeneity remains possible.

Concerning this clone itself: Its antigen is as yet unknown.

Adjacent lung lacking atypia came from at least 2 cm beyond the tumor margin. The CDR3 contains 16 residues. Per germline, CDR1 MNHGY and CDR2 SAAAGT. J was trimmed by 4 bases and V by 5 bases; bases with no gene match: 9. This sequence joins TRBV6-8 and TRBJ2-7, with 12 bases fitting TRBD2. Sample: normal lung tissue next to the tumor, taken before any cancer treatment. The clonotype originates from a man between 40 and 70 years old with stage II lung adenocarcinoma. The CDR3 bases are TGTGCCAGCAGTGACCTATGGACTAGCGGGACATACGAGCAGTACTTC. Encoded protein: CASSDLWTSGTYEQYF.